The 31 T cell receptor beta chains reported below all come from one sample, sequenced in a study of shared T cell receptors in the human thymus. The repertoire was sequenced with immunoSEQ multiplex PCR; TCRdb's copy has only in-frame clones and lacks some. The sample has roughly 660,000 clones, approximately 87% seen once. This sample also belongs to another study, concerning human thymus T cells.

Sequencing was carried out using thymocytes. These TCRs come from a boy younger than two with a congenital heart defect.

This clone was recorded once. The chain has TRBV6-1 and TRBJ2-7; 10 nucleotides agree with TRBD2. After removal of 4 bases from V and 2 bases from J, the junction contained 2 bases not matched to a gene. Looked up from germline, CDR1 is MNHNS and CDR2 is SASEGT. This CDR3 contains 14 residues. The CDR3 region is CASSVTSGAYEQYF. The CDR3 coding sequence is TGTGCCAGCAGTGTCACTAGCGGGGCCTACGAGCAGTACTTC.

This clone was recorded once. CDR3 DNA: TGCGCCAGCAGCTTGGCCCAGGGCTGGGGCTACACCTTC. Translation: CASSLAQGWGYTF. The chain employs TRBV5-1 and TRBJ1-2; possible D gene TRBD1, 5 bases. The CDR3 has 13 amino acids. Trimming removed 0 bases at V and 8 bases at J, with 11 bases between. Germline values: CDR1 SGHRS, CDR2 YFSETQ.

The V call is TRBV30, the J call TRBJ2-2; D gene ambiguous. Germline V gives CDR1 GTSNPN, CDR2 SVGIG (reference sequence). The germline V and J ends were trimmed by 3 bases and 4 bases, with 12 bases remaining between them. This CDR3 has 14 amino acids. The CDR3 loop is CAWRGPASTGELFF. CDR3 coding DNA: TGTGCCTGGAGGGGCCCGGCGAGCACCGGGGAGCTGTTTTTT.

This sequence joins TRBV18 and TRBJ2-3; TRBD2 agrees at 7 bases. The CDR3 has 15 residues. V gave up 3 bases and J gave up 0 bases; unmatched junction bases: 3. Germline V gives CDR1 KGHSH, CDR2 LQKENI. The CDR3 sequence is CASSPQRDSTDTQYF. DNA for the CDR3: TGTGCCAGCTCACCCCAGCGGGATAGCACAGATACGCAGTATTTT. The full variable domain, in which reference TRBV18 and TRBJ2-3 provide the parts outside the CDR3, is NAGVMQNPRHLVRRRGQEARLRCSPMKGHSHVYWYRQLPEEGLKFMVYLQKENIIDESGMPKERFSAEFPKEGPSILRIQQVVRGDSAAYFCASSPQRDSTDTQYFGPGTRLTVL.

This clone was counted between two and nine times. The J gene is TRBJ2-7, the V gene TRBV21-1; the tabulated D call, TRBD1, remains unverified against the DNA. TRBV21-1 is a documented pseudogene. CDR3 size: 14 residues. DNA of the CDR3: TGTGCCAGCCTTACGGACAGGGATACCTACGAGCAGTACTTC. As protein: CASLTDRDTYEQYF.

This sequence joins TRBV19 and TRBJ2-4; a weak D match, TRBD2 (7 bases). Deletions cut 3 bases from V and 2 bases from J, with 8 bases between. The CDR3 spans 14 residues. Germline V gene sequence: CDR1 LNHDA, CDR2 SQIVND (reference sequence). The CDR3 DNA reads TGTGCCAGTAGTATGGGGGGGCCCAAAAACATTCAGTACTTC. This translates into CASSMGGPKNIQYF.

This clone was recorded only once. The rearrangement uses TRBV4-2 and TRBJ2-5, with 8 bases aligning to TRBD2. The CDR3 length is 18 residues. The germline CDR1 and CDR2 sequences are LGHNA and YNFKEQ. J lost 2 bases, V lost 3 bases, and 14 bases had no gene match. The CDR3: CASSQPGLERQAQETQYF. The DNA of the CDR3 is TGTGCCAGCAGCCAGCCGGGACTAGAAAGACAAGCTCAAGAGACCCAGTACTTC.

Details on this clone: Other DNA sequences in this specimen translate into the identical CDR3. CDR3 in DNA: TGTGCCAGCAGTTTGGGGCCAGGAGGGGAGACCCAGTACTTC. Its protein is CASSLGPGGETQYF. V and J are TRBV27 and TRBJ2-5; D is perhaps TRBD2 (6 bases). CDR1 is MNHEY and CDR2 is SMNVEV in the germline V gene (reference sequence). The V and J ends lost 3 bases and 5 bases respectively, with 13 bases between them. The CDR3 loop spans 14 amino acids.

DNA of the CDR3: TGTGCCTGGACCCCCCGCTCCCTACTAGCGGGGTCCTACAATGAGCAGTTCTTC. Residues: CAWTPRSLLAGSYNEQFF. This chain connects TRBV30 to TRBJ2-1, with 10 bases matching TRBD2. Germline V gene data show CDR1 as GTSNPN and CDR2 as SVGIG (reference sequence). V shed 4 bases, J shed 1 base, and the junction held 13 bases outside the gene matches. The CDR3 has 18 amino acids.

This CDR3 reads CASSDSSSGTQYF. The CDR3 DNA is TGTGCCAGCAGTGACTCGTCCAGTGGTACGCAGTATTTT. This sequence joins TRBV6-4 and TRBJ2-3; D is ambiguous. V lost 0 bases and J lost 8, with 9 bases in between. The germline CDR1 and CDR2 sequences are MRHNA and SNTAGT. The CDR3 has 13 residues.

CDR3 region: CASSPRLRQDEQFF. In DNA, the CDR3 is TGTGCCAGCAGCCCTCGCCTCCGACAGGATGAGCAGTTCTTC. The chain is built from TRBV28 and TRBJ2-1, with D possibly matching TRBD1 (6 bases). Looked up from germline, CDR1 is MDHEN and CDR2 is SYDVKM. The CDR3 covers 14 residues. Trimming took 6 bases from V and 8 from J, leaving 17 bases between them.

The sample holds one count of this clone. The gene calls are TRBV28 and TRBJ2-7; possible D gene TRBD1, 6 bases. Trimming stripped 8 bases from V and 2 bases from J, with 13 bases between. CDR3 length: 13 residues. From germline, CDR1 is MDHEN and CDR2 SYDVKM. For the CDR3, the DNA is TGTGCCAGCGTTCAGGGGTCAACCTACGAGCAGTACTTC. Translating it yields CASVQGSTYEQYF. Full variable domain (remainder filled in from reference TRBV28 and TRBJ2-7): DVKVTQSSRYLVKRTGEKVFLECVQDMDHENMFWYRQDPGLGLRLIYFSYDVKMKEKGDIPEGYSVSREKKERFSLILESASTNQTSMYLCASVQGSTYEQYFGPGTRLTVT.

The chain carries TRBV6-6 and TRBJ2-1; 8 bases fit TRBD2. V dropped 7 bases and J dropped 5; count of bases not matched to a gene: 10. This CDR3 has 15 residues. CDR1 and CDR2 from the germline V gene are MNHNY and SVGAGI (reference sequence). The CDR3 DNA sequence: TGTGCCAGCACCCCACGGGCGGGAGGCCACAATGAGCAGTTCTTC. Amino acids: CASTPRAGGHNEQFF.

The V gene is TRBV5-3, the J gene TRBJ2-1; 9 bases line up with TRBD2. TRBV5-3 is identified as an open reading frame with a role that is uncertain. J was trimmed by 3 bases and V by 1 base; bases with no gene match: 5. The length of the CDR3 is 16 residues. CDR3 DNA sequence: TGTGCCAGAAGCTTGAGTAGGACTAGCGACTACAATGAGCAGTTCTTC. Residues: CARSLSRTSDYNEQFF.

The rearrangement uses TRBV29-1 and TRBJ2-7; 8 bases agree with TRBD2. Germline-derived CDR1 and CDR2 are SQVTM and ANQGSEA. Trimming took 4 bases from V and 1 from J; bases not matched to a gene: 6. This CDR3 region has 14 residues. CDR3 loop: CSVGSGNSSYEQYF. The CDR3 DNA reads as TGCAGCGTTGGTAGCGGGAATTCATCCTACGAGCAGTACTTC.

This chain uses TRBV4-3 with TRBJ2-1; 7 bases line up with TRBD2. The ends lost 1 base at V and 6 bases at J; junction bases unmatched: 6. The CDR3 is 15 amino acids. Looked up from germline, CDR1 is LGHNA and CDR2 is YSLEER. CDR3 sequence (DNA): TGCGCCAGCAGCCAAGGGCGGATAGCGGGCAATGAGCAGTTCTTC. Translated, it gives CASSQGRIAGNEQFF.

Turning to this clone: Different DNA sequences within this sample yield the same CDR3. This chain joins TRBV6-5 and TRBJ2-7; tentatively, D is TRBD2 (6 bases). V lost 2 bases, J lost 3 bases, and 8 bases lay in between. The germline gives CDR1 MNHEY, CDR2 SVGAGI. The CDR3 covers 13 residues. The CDR3 nucleotides read TGTGCCAGCAGTTACGGGACTGACTACGAGCAGTACTTC. Protein sequence: CASSYGTDYEQYF.

The genes are TRBV28 and TRBJ1-3, with D possibly matching TRBD1 (6 bases). Trimming stripped 5 bases from V and 0 bases from J, with 8 bases between. This CDR3 is 14 amino acids long. Germline V gives CDR1 MDHEN, CDR2 SYDVKM. CDR3 coding DNA: TGTGCCAGCAGTCGACAGGTCTCTGGAAACACCATATATTTT. Protein sequence: CASSRQVSGNTIYF.

The gene calls are TRBV19 and TRBJ1-1; 10 bases are a match to TRBD1. Germline CDR1 reads LNHDA; CDR2 reads SQIVND (reference sequence). This CDR3 is 18 amino acids long. The V gene end was trimmed by 4 bases and the J gene end by 0 bases; junction bases not matched to a gene: 11. This chain's CDR3 is CASSTPTGGRDMNTEAFF. The CDR3, as DNA: TGTGCCAGTAGTACCCCGACAGGGGGCAGGGATATGAACACTGAAGCTTTCTTT.

The chain combines TRBV2 with TRBJ2-7, with D perhaps matching TRBD2 (7 bases). Germline CDR1 and CDR2: SNHLY and FYNNEI. V was shortened by 8 bases and J by 1 base, with 15 bases between the two germline ends. This CDR3 contains 14 residues. The CDR3 DNA reads as TGTGCCAGCCATCGCAGCGGGACATCCTACGAGCAGTACTTC. Translation: CASHRSGTSYEQYF.

The genes are TRBV27 and TRBJ1-1; 8 nucleotides match TRBD1. After removal of 8 bases from V and 0 bases from J, the junction contained 26 bases not matched to a gene. The CDR3 loop spans 21 amino acids. Germline V lookup: CDR1 MNHEY, CDR2 SMNVEV (reference sequence). The CDR3 coding sequence is TGTGCCAGCCACGCCTTAGTTCCCGACAGGGGAGGGGGCCCTATGAACACTGAAGCTTTCTTT. Translating gives CASHALVPDRGGGPMNTEAFF.

This clone has more than one count but fewer than ten. The genes are TRBV21-1 and TRBJ2-7; the table assigns TRBD1, which was not confirmed against the DNA. TRBV21-1 is listed as a pseudogene. The CDR3 runs 15 residues. The CDR3 loop reads CASSKEGQGDYEQYF. The CDR3 DNA is TGTGCCAGCAGCAAAGAGGGACAGGGAGACTACGAGCAGTACTTC.

In its sample, this clone was seen once. The rearrangement uses TRBV18 and TRBJ2-7; maybe TRBD1 (5 bases). V was clipped by 4 bases and J by 1 base, with 11 bases between them. Germline-derived CDR1 and CDR2 are KGHSH and LQKENI. This CDR3 spans 14 amino acids. This chain's CDR3 is CASSRRDGSYEQYF. Here the CDR3 DNA reads TGTGCCAGCTCACGCAGGGATGGTTCCTACGAGCAGTACTTC.

V usage is TRBV28 and J usage is TRBJ2-5; 8 bases fit TRBD1. The CDR3 runs to 15 residues. V dropped 6 bases and J dropped 11; count of bases not matched to a gene: 17. Germline V CDR1 and CDR2: MDHEN, SYDVKM. The CDR3 loop is CASSYTDRVGLWQYF. The CDR3 nucleotides read TGTGCCAGCAGCTACACGGACAGGGTGGGACTCTGGCAGTACTTC.

This clone came up once. This sequence joins TRBV21-1 and TRBJ1-5; TRBD1 is the table's D call and was not checked against the DNA. TRBV21-1 is a pseudogene locus. The CDR3 has 16 amino acids. CDR3 residues: CASSPHTGKGNQPQHF. For the CDR3, the DNA is TGTGCCAGCAGCCCACACACAGGGAAAGGCAATCAGCCCCAGCATTTT.

This clone was seen only once. The chain carries TRBV25-1 and TRBJ2-7; 12 nucleotides align to TRBD2. CDR1 MGHDK and CDR2 SYGVNS come from the germline V gene. With V trimmed by 4 bases and J by 1 base, 5 bases remained unmatched. The CDR3 sequence is 16 residues long. CDR3 region: CASSARTSGNSYEQYF. Written as DNA, the CDR3 is TGTGCCAGCAGTGCGAGGACTAGCGGGAATTCCTACGAGCAGTACTTC.

The chain employs TRBV28 and TRBJ2-3; D is possibly TRBD1 or TRBD2 (9 bases each). CDR3 size: 14 residues. Trimming cost V 9 bases and J 14 bases, with 27 bases left between them. Looked up from germline, CDR1 is MDHEN and CDR2 is SYDVKM. As DNA, the CDR3 is TGTGCCAGAGGACAGGGGCGATCCGGGACTAGCCCGTATTTT. Residues: CARGQGRSGTSPYF.

This clone was detected a few times. The chain links TRBV14 to TRBJ2-7; 12 bases line up with TRBD2. There are 15 residues in the CDR3. With 8 bases clipped from V and 4 bases from J, the junction kept 9 bases outside the gene matches. The germline V gene encodes CDR1 SGHDN and CDR2 FVKESK. The CDR3: CASGETSGSRYEQYF. The CDR3 DNA is TGTGCCAGCGGCGAGACTAGCGGGAGCCGGTACGAGCAGTACTTC. The whole variable domain, filled in from reference TRBV14 and TRBJ2-7, reads EAGVTQFPSHSVIEKGQTVTLRCDPISGHDNLYWYRRVMGKEIKFLLHFVKESKQDESGMPNNRFLAERTGGTYSTLKVQPAELEDSGVYFCASGETSGSRYEQYFGPGTRLTVT.

The rearrangement joins TRBV7-9 to TRBJ2-2; 7 bases match TRBD1. Trimming took 3 bases from V and 7 from J; bases not matched to a gene: 5. Germline V lookup: CDR1 SEHNR, CDR2 FQNEAQ (reference sequence). The CDR3 is made up of 14 amino acids. CDR3 bases: TGTGCCAGCAGCTTGGGACAGATGGGCGGGGAGCTGTTTTTT. Translation gives CASSLGQMGGELFF.

The chain uses TRBV6-6 and TRBJ1-1; D uncertain. The V end lost 4 bases, the J end lost 3 bases, and 18 bases lay between the germline ends. This CDR3 is built from 16 residues. Germline V CDR1 and CDR2: MNHNY, SVGAGI (reference sequence). CDR3 sequence (DNA): TGTGCCAGCAGTTGCCGCCTCAGTTCGTCCGACACTGAAGCTTTCTTT. It specifies CASSCRLSSSDTEAFF.

This chain uses TRBV29-1 with TRBJ2-1, with TRBD2 matching 9 bases. The CDR3 runs to 15 residues. CDR1 and CDR2 from the germline V gene are SQVTM and ANQGSEA. The junction had 9 bases not matched to a gene; V was cut back by 6 bases and J by 3 bases. CDR3 amino acids: CSVRTSDRGYNEQFF. DNA of the CDR3: TGCAGCGTACGGACTAGCGATAGGGGCTACAATGAGCAGTTCTTC.